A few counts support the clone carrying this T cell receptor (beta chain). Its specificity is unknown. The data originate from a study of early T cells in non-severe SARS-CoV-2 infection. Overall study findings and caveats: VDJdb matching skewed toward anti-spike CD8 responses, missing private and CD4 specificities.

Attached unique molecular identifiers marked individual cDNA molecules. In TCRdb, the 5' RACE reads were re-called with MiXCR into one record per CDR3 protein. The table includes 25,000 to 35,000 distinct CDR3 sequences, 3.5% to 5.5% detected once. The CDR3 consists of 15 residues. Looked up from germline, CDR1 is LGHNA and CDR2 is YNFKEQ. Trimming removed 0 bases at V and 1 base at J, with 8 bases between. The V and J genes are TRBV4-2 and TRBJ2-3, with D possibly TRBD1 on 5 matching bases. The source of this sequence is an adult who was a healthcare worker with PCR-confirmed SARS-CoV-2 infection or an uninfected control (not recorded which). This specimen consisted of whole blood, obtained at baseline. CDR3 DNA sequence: TGTGCCAGCAGCCAAGAAGGCAGGGGCACAGATACGCAGTATTTT. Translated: CASSQEGRGTDTQYF.